This T cell receptor beta chain was identified during a study of OX40 agonist ivuxolimab in advanced cancers. Study details: Age averaged about 66 years (range roughly 23 to 85), and just over 80% were male.

Germline loops: CDR1 SGHDN, CDR2 FVKESK. The CDR3 covers 16 residues. V lost 4 bases, J lost 6 bases, and 14 bases stayed unmatched. Sequencing used immunoSEQ multiplex PCR; TCRdb keeps in-frame clones, though not all of them. The data show 84,000 or so clones, approximately 90% seen once. The TCR comes from an adult with an advanced solid tumor such as melanoma, head and neck, liver or kidney cancer. The sample consisted of CD4+ or CD8+ T cells sorted from blood, taken in a trial of the OX40 agonist ivuxolimab. The V call is TRBV14, the J call TRBJ1-2, with 7 bases identical to TRBD1. CDR3 DNA: TGTGCCAGCAGCCTATACCAATACCGGGACAGTCATGGCTACACCTTC. It codes for CASSLYQYRDSHGYTF.